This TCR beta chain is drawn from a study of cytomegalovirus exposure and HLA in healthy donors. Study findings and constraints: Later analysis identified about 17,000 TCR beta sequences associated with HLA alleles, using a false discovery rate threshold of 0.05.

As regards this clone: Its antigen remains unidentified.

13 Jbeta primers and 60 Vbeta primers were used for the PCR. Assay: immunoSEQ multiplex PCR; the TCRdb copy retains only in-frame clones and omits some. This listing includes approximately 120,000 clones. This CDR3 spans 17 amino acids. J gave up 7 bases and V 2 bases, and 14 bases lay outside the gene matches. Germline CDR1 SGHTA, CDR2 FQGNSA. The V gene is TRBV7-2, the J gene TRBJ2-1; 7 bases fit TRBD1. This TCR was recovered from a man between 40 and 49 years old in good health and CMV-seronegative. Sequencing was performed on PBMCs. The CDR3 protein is CASSLLGGLGTPNEQFF. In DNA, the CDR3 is TGTGCCAGCAGCTTATTAGGGGGCCTGGGCACCCCTAATGAGCAGTTCTTC.